The 15 T cell receptor beta chains in this list originate from one sample, sequenced in a study of T cell responses to AZD1222 COVID-19 vaccine. The table came from immunoSEQ multiplex PCR; TCRdb's copy has only in-frame clones and leaves some out. Of around 75,000 clones in the sample, 88% were seen once. The sample consisted of peripheral blood, taken 28 days after the second dose of the MenACWY control vaccine. The receptors derive from an adult who received the MenACWY meningococcal vaccine as a control.

The J gene is TRBJ1-4, the V gene TRBV6-6; 7 nucleotides agree with TRBD1. Germline loops: CDR1 MNHNY, CDR2 SVGAGI (reference sequence). CDR3 length: 14 residues. Trimming removed 6 bases from V and 5 bases from J; junction bases left unmatched: 6. The CDR3 protein is CASRETGLNEKLFF. CDR3 nucleotide sequence: TGTGCCAGCAGGGAGACAGGGTTAAATGAAAAACTGTTTTTT.

A remark on this clone: This specimen includes other DNA sequences encoding the same CDR3. V usage is TRBV2 and J usage is TRBJ1-1, with D unclear. The germline V gene has CDR1 SNHLY and CDR2 FYNNEI. This CDR3 has 12 residues. Trimming took 6 bases from V and 1 from J, leaving 6 bases between them. The CDR3 nucleotides are TGTGCCAGCAGCACAGAGAACACTGAAGCTTTCTTT. It encodes CASSTENTEAFF.

The CDR3 DNA reads TGCGCCAGCAGCCAAGATCTTGGAGGGATTTCCCTAAACTATGGCTACACCTTC. It yields the protein CASSQDLGGISLNYGYTF. J is TRBJ1-2 and V is TRBV4-3; unclear D gene. The germline V gene encodes CDR1 LGHNA and CDR2 YSLEER. V was shortened by 0 bases and J by 2 bases, with 19 bases between the two germline ends. This CDR3 comprises 18 residues.

The rearrangement links TRBV19 to TRBJ1-2; 8 bases are a match to TRBD1. V trimming: 11 bases; J trimming: 7 bases; junction bases outside the gene matches: 15. The CDR3 is 14 amino acids. The germline CDR1 and CDR2 sequences are LNHDA and SQIVND (reference sequence). CDR3 amino acids: CASSPTGGRSGYTF. The CDR3 nucleotides are TGTGCCTCCTCCCCCACAGGGGGTAGGAGTGGCTACACCTTC.

CDR3 in amino acids: CASSLGPTGGEGNTIYF. In DNA form, the CDR3 reads TGCGCCAGCAGCTTGGGCCCGACAGGGGGCGAAGGAAACACCATATATTTT. The chain recombines TRBV5-1 with TRBJ1-3; TRBD1 matches 10 bases. V lost 0 bases to trimming and J lost 4 bases; unmatched junction nucleotides: 7. The CDR3 is 17 amino acids. In germline, CDR1 is SGHRS, CDR2 YFSETQ.

This clone is a singleton in its sample. V and J are TRBV5-1 and TRBJ2-7; a possible D gene is TRBD1 (6 bases). This CDR3 is 13 amino acids long. CDR1 SGHRS and CDR2 YFSETQ come from the germline V gene. V was trimmed by 2 bases and J by 6 bases, leaving 12 bases between them. The CDR3 nucleotides read TGCGCCAGCAGCTTAGAACAGGGTTTCGAGCAGTACTTC. Amino acid sequence: CASSLEQGFEQYF. The full variable domain, with the rest looked up from reference TRBV5-1 and TRBJ2-7, is KAGVTQTPRYLIKTRGQQVTLSCSPISGHRSVSWYQQTPGQGLQFLFEYFSETQRNKGNFPGRFSGRQFSNSRSEMNVSTLELGDSALYLCASSLEQGFEQYFGPGTRLTVT.

The CDR3: CASSFGGGAYNEQFF. CDR3 sequence (DNA): TGCGCCAGCAGCTTCGGGGGAGGGGCCTACAATGAGCAGTTCTTC. V is TRBV5-1 and J is TRBJ2-1, with 7 nucleotides matching TRBD2. Germline V lookup: CDR1 SGHRS, CDR2 YFSETQ. Unmatched junction bases numbered 4, after V lost 2 bases and J lost 2 bases. The CDR3 extends over 15 amino acids.

V is TRBV15 and J is TRBJ1-2; 11 nucleotides match TRBD1. Germline V CDR1 and CDR2: LNHNV, YYDKDF (reference sequence). The V segment lost 3 bases and the J segment 5 bases; nucleotides outside the gene matches: 5. The CDR3 loop spans 15 amino acids. In nucleotides, the CDR3 is TGTGCCACCAGCAGGGACAGGGGGCGCGTTTATGGCTACACCTTC. Its translation is CATSRDRGRVYGYTF.

This clone was seen a single time. The chain carries TRBV7-2 and TRBJ2-7; tentatively, D is TRBD1 or TRBD2 (5 bases each). Germline CDR1 and CDR2: SGHTA and FQGNSA. There are 16 residues in the CDR3. Trimming stripped 1 base from V and 0 bases from J, with 13 bases between. The CDR3 region is CASSLGSGPSSYEQYF. DNA for the CDR3: TGTGCCAGCAGCTTAGGATCGGGGCCCAGCTCCTACGAGCAGTACTTC.

The rearrangement joins TRBV12-3 or TRBV12-4 to TRBJ2-3; D ambiguous. The CDR3 sequence is 12 residues long. V gave up 6 bases and J gave up 4 bases, with 8 bases separating them. The CDR3 region has the DNA TGTGCCAGCAGGGGTATGTCAGATACGCAGTATTTT. This codes for CASRGMSDTQYF.

This clone was seen a handful of times. The chain uses TRBV7-7 and TRBJ2-2; 8 bases align to TRBD1. CDR3 length equals 15 residues. With V trimmed by 3 bases and J by 0 bases, 0 bases remained unmatched. Germline loops: CDR1 SSHAT, CDR2 FNYEAQ (reference sequence). The CDR3 DNA reads TGTGCCAGCAGCTTGGGACAGGCGAACACCGGGGAGCTGTTTTTT. This encodes CASSLGQANTGELFF.

V gene TRBV9 combines with J gene TRBJ2-3; D possibly corresponds to TRBD2 (6 bases). This CDR3 contains 14 residues. Germline lookup yields CDR1 SGDLS and CDR2 YYNGEE. V was shortened by 2 bases and J by 3 bases, with 10 bases between the two germline ends. The CDR3 loop reads CASSVGGLTDTQYF. CDR3 DNA: TGTGCCAGCAGCGTCGGGGGTCTTACAGATACGCAGTATTTT.

J is TRBJ2-2 and V is TRBV25-1, with a weak D call TRBD2 (7 bases). This CDR3 region has 13 residues. Trimming pared 7 bases from V and 6 bases from J, leaving 12 bases between. Germline CDR1 MGHDK, CDR2 SYGVNS. DNA for the CDR3: TGTGCCAGCACTGAGGGGGGGCCCGGGGAGCTGTTTTTT. Protein sequence: CASTEGGPGELFF.

The chain uses TRBV9 and TRBJ2-7; the D gene is possibly TRBD2 (6 bases). Trimming left V 3 bases short and J 6 bases short, with 16 bases between. Per the germline V gene, CDR1 is SGDLS and CDR2 is YYNGEE. The CDR3 has 14 residues. The DNA of the CDR3 is TGTGCCAGCAGCGCCCCCCCGGGGGACGGCGAGCAGTACTTC. Its protein is CASSAPPGDGEQYF.

The chain couples TRBV28 to TRBJ2-5, with 10 bases fitting TRBD2. The J segment lost 1 base and the V segment lost 6 bases, leaving 8 bases of the junction unmatched. CDR1 and CDR2 from the germline V gene are MDHEN and SYDVKM. The CDR3 contains 16 residues. In nucleotides, the CDR3 is TGTGCCAGCAGACGCATTAGCGGGGGGCCCCAAGAGACCCAGTACTTC. Its protein is CASRRISGGPQETQYF.